Below, one TCR beta chain is given with its context. What it binds is not known. Primers included in the PCR were 60 Vbeta and 13 Jbeta primers. Measured with immunoSEQ multiplex PCR; TCRdb has only the in-frame clones, and not every one. The table has about 93,000 clones, roughly 67% seen once. Germline V gene data show CDR1 as GTSNPN and CDR2 as SVGIG (reference sequence). There are 14 residues in the CDR3. Trimming took off 3 bases at V and 4 bases at J, with 12 bases between the two ends. This record comes from a study of cytomegalovirus exposure and HLA in healthy donors. Whole-study results and caveats: In vitro confirmation showed a few CMV-associated chains to be CMV antigen specific. Reports described diagnosis of cytomegalovirus status by the classifier as highly specific and sensitive. In a later analysis, TCR beta V- and J-gene trimming showed a link to a missense DCLRE1C variant.

The receptor's source is a boy between 10 and 17 years old in good health and CMV-seropositive. Sequenced material: PBMCs. The V gene is TRBV30, the J gene TRBJ2-2, with a weak D call TRBD2 (7 bases). The CDR3 nucleotides read TGTGCCTGGAGACGGGGGGCGAGCACCGGGGAGCTGTTTTTT. This translates into CAWRRGASTGELFF.